The clone carrying this T cell receptor (beta chain) was recorded a few times. What it binds is not known. The data belong to a study of T cells in Graves' hyperthyroidism and ophthalmopathy. Study information: Peripheral blood was secured at the point of initial diagnosis, before any treatment. Findings of the study overall: By a 13 V-J model, ophthalmopathy was set apart from stable hyperthyroidism. Blood also held most thyroid clonotypes expanded beyond 0.001.

This CDR3 contains 16 residues. CDR1 and CDR2 (germline): DFQATT, SNEGSKA (reference sequence). J lost 4 bases, V lost 2 bases, and 6 bases had no gene match. RNA transcripts gave rise to amplified TCR beta CDR3 regions. HTBI primers were used for first-round RT-PCR of the TCR CDR3. MiXCR was run by TCRdb on the multiplex PCR reads, yielding one entry per CDR3 protein. Among fewer than 850,000 distinct CDR3 sequences, approximately 15% were seen once, and the ten largest hold roughly a sixth. Extraction of PBMCs used roughly 9.6 ml of fresh peripheral blood. V and J are TRBV20-1 and TRBJ2-2; TRBD1 matches at 11 bases. Sequencing was carried out using blood. The sequence was obtained from a man over 45 with Graves' hyperthyroidism. Written as DNA, the CDR3 is TGCAGTGCTAGACCCTCCGGGACAGGGGGCACCGGGGAGCTGTTTTTT. Its protein is CSARPSGTGGTGELFF.